Presented here are 25 T cell receptor beta chains from one specimen sequenced in a study of Ad26.COV2.S vaccination and SARS-CoV-2 variants. Assay: immunoSEQ multiplex PCR; the TCRdb copy retains only in-frame clones and omits some. The top ten clones hold 1.5% of a sample with hundreds of thousands of clones, 89% of them seen once. Treatment in this sample: approximately 18 received Ad26.COV2.S at low or high dose, single or two shots; 5 received placebo; per-sample allocation not given. After the first vaccine or placebo injection, samples were drawn on day 63. The input for sequencing was peripheral blood, taken in a trial of Ad26.COV2.S vaccine versus placebo. These receptors originate from a person aged 18-65 years who received the Ad26.COV2.S COVID-19 vaccine or a placebo.

J is TRBJ1-1 and V is TRBV27, with 10 bases lining up with TRBD1. Losses at the gene ends were 5 bases for V and 1 base for J; bases not matched to a gene: 4. This CDR3 contains 15 residues. Germline assignment: CDR1 MNHEY and CDR2 SMNVEV (reference sequence). CDR3 in amino acids: CASSPWTGGNTEAFF. DNA of the CDR3: TGTGCCAGCAGTCCCTGGACAGGGGGGAACACTGAAGCTTTCTTT.

This chain uses TRBV7-9 with TRBJ2-5, with a weak D call TRBD2 (6 bases). The ends were cut back, 3 bases at V and 4 bases at J, with 15 bases in the middle. The CDR3 extends over 15 amino acids. Germline CDR1 is SEHNR and CDR2 is FQNEAQ (reference sequence). The CDR3 nucleotides are TGTGCCAGCAGCTTCCCCGGGACTCACCCAGAGACCCAGTACTTC. Translating it yields CASSFPGTHPETQYF.

The table lists this clone with a count of one. The V call is TRBV5-4, the J call TRBJ1-6, with D unclear. From germline, CDR1 is SGHNT and CDR2 YYREEE (reference sequence). The CDR3 has 13 amino acids. V lost 10 bases to trimming and J lost 3 bases, with 11 bases between them. The CDR3 spells CAASLGYNSPLHF. CDR3 nucleotide sequence: TGTGCCGCCAGCCTGGGCTATAATTCACCCCTCCACTTT.

In DNA form, the CDR3 reads TGTGCCAGCAGTAGACAGGGTTTTGGGGCCAACGTCCTGACTTTC. As protein: CASSRQGFGANVLTF. The V call is TRBV6-5, the J call TRBJ2-6; 7 bases fit TRBD1. The CDR3 sequence is 15 residues long. Per germline, CDR1 MNHEY and CDR2 SVGAGI. Trimming removed 5 bases from V and 3 bases from J; junction bases left unmatched: 4.

The V call is TRBV10-3, the J call TRBJ1-2; possibly TRBD1 for D (5 bases). V was pared by 7 bases and J by 4 bases, with 19 bases between. Germline V CDR1 and CDR2: ENHRY, SYGVKD. The CDR3 runs 15 residues. The CDR3 nucleotides are TGTGCCATCAATGGGCAGGGAGAGGGGCTCTATGGCTACACCTTC. Translation: CAINGQGEGLYGYTF.

The rearrangement links TRBV6-6 to TRBJ2-5; 11 nucleotides align to TRBD2. The V gene end was trimmed by 7 bases and the J gene end by 9 bases; junction bases not matched to a gene: 16. The CDR3 loop spans 16 amino acids. Germline CDR1 MNHNY, CDR2 SVGAGI (reference sequence). Written as DNA, the CDR3 is TGTGCCAGCACGATACTAGCGGGGGCCACTCCATTGGCCCAGTACTTC. Its translation is CASTILAGATPLAQYF.

The CDR3 protein is CASSATSSSYNEQFF. CDR3 nucleotides: TGTGCCAGCAGTGCAACTTCTAGCTCCTACAATGAGCAGTTCTTC. This chain connects TRBV27 to TRBJ2-1; D is unclear. Germline V gives CDR1 MNHEY, CDR2 SMNVEV (reference sequence). Trimming took 5 bases from V and 0 from J, leaving 11 bases between them. The CDR3 spans 15 residues.

The rearrangement links TRBV3-1 (or the pseudogene TRBV3-2) to TRBJ2-1; 12 nucleotides align to TRBD2. J gave up 4 bases and V 4 bases, and 5 bases lay outside the gene matches. The CDR3 extends over 16 amino acids. The germline V gene has CDR1 LGHDT and CDR2 YNNKEL (reference sequence). CDR3 bases: TGTGCCAGCAGCCCAAGGACTAGCGGGGTTTACAATGAGCAGTTCTTC. Translation gives CASSPRTSGVYNEQFF.

V is TRBV7-3 and J is TRBJ2-7, with D unclear. This CDR3 is 13 amino acids long. The germline V gene has CDR1 SGHTA and CDR2 FQGTGA. Trimming cost V 4 bases and J 0 bases, with 7 bases left between them. The CDR3 sequence is CASSSSSSYEQYF. The DNA of the CDR3 is TGTGCCAGCAGCTCCTCAAGCTCCTACGAGCAGTACTTC.

The chain employs TRBV4-3 and TRBJ1-5; no definite D call. The CDR3 contains 13 residues. Germline lookup yields CDR1 LGHNA and CDR2 YSLEER. V dropped 0 bases and J dropped 7 bases, with 7 bases sitting between them. The CDR3 protein is CASSQDRLQPQHF. CDR3 in DNA: TGCGCCAGCAGCCAAGATAGGCTGCAGCCCCAGCATTTT.

This chain joins TRBV29-1 and TRBJ2-7; possible D gene TRBD1, 5 bases. Trimming took off 7 bases at V and 4 bases at J, with 20 bases between the two ends. The length of the CDR3 is 14 residues. Germline V lookup: CDR1 SQVTM, CDR2 ANQGSEA. The CDR3 bases are TGCAGCGCCACAGGAGTCTCAAACCTTTACGAGCAGTACTTC. It encodes CSATGVSNLYEQYF.

The CDR3 region is CASRKQENTEAFF. CDR3 bases: TGCGCCAGCAGAAAACAGGAGAACACTGAAGCTTTCTTT. The chain is built from TRBV5-1 and TRBJ1-1; TRBD1 might be the D (5 bases). The germline V gene has CDR1 SGHRS and CDR2 YFSETQ. Trimming pared 5 bases from V and 1 base from J, leaving 9 bases between. This CDR3 has 13 residues. Drawing the rest from reference TRBV5-1 and TRBJ1-1, the complete variable domain is KAGVTQTPRYLIKTRGQQVTLSCSPISGHRSVSWYQQTPGQGLQFLFEYFSETQRNKGNFPGRFSGRQFSNSRSEMNVSTLELGDSALYLCASRKQENTEAFFGQGTRLTVV.

The rearrangement joins TRBV7-9 to TRBJ1-4; TRBD1 matches at 9 bases. The CDR3 consists of 14 residues. J was trimmed by 8 bases and V by 6 bases; bases with no gene match: 7. Looked up from germline, CDR1 is SEHNR and CDR2 is FQNEAQ (reference sequence). The CDR3 reads CASRPQGAREKLFF. CDR3 DNA: TGTGCCAGCAGACCACAGGGGGCGAGGGAAAAACTGTTTTTT.

The rearrangement uses TRBV12-5 and TRBJ1-2; TRBD1 agrees at 8 bases. The CDR3 has 14 amino acids. The V and J ends lost 4 bases and 4 bases, in that order; junction bases with no gene match: 5. Germline assignment: CDR1 LGHNT and CDR2 FRNRAP. The CDR3: CASGWTGRSYGYTF. DNA for the CDR3: TGTGCTAGTGGTTGGACAGGGAGGAGCTATGGCTACACCTTC. Looking up the rest from reference TRBV12-5 and TRBJ1-2 gives the full variable domain: DARVTQTPRHKVTEMGQEVTMRCQPILGHNTVFWYRQTMMQGLELLAYFRNRAPLDDSGMPKDRFSAEMPDATLATLKIQPSEPRDSAVYFCASGWTGRSYGYTFGSGTRLTVV.

This clone was counted only a few times. J is TRBJ1-2 and V is TRBV4-2, with a weak D call TRBD1 (5 bases). This CDR3 spans 15 amino acids. The V gene lost 4 bases and the J gene lost 0 bases, with 12 bases spanning the gap. Germline CDR1 reads LGHNA; CDR2 reads YNFKEQ. CDR3 loop: CASSREVRANYGYTF. In DNA, the CDR3 is TGTGCCAGCAGCCGGGAGGTCAGGGCTAACTATGGCTACACCTTC.

The V gene is TRBV30, the J gene TRBJ1-2; a weak D match, TRBD1 (5 bases). V lost 4 bases and J lost 8, with 20 bases in between. Germline-derived CDR1 and CDR2 are GTSNPN and SVGIG (reference sequence). This CDR3 is 14 amino acids long. CDR3 nucleotide sequence: TGTGCCTGGACTCAAACCTGGGGGGAGATGGGCTACACCTTC. Translating gives CAWTQTWGEMGYTF.

The chain couples TRBV6-5 to TRBJ1-1, with D possibly being TRBD1 (6 bases). The CDR3 is made up of 15 amino acids. Trimming shortened V by 5 bases and J by 3 bases, and 16 bases separated the two germline ends. The germline gives CDR1 MNHEY, CDR2 SVGAGI. The CDR3 DNA reads as TGTGCCAGCAGTAACCAGGGGATGGGGTACACTGAAGCTTTCTTT. This gives the protein CASSNQGMGYTEAFF.

This clone was observed a single time. CDR3 region: CASSGGQGYNEQFF. DNA of the CDR3: TGTGCCAGCAGCGGGGGACAGGGTTACAATGAGCAGTTCTTC. The rearrangement joins TRBV5-6 to TRBJ2-1, with 9 positions matching TRBD1. The germline V gene has CDR1 SGHDT and CDR2 YYEEEE. CDR3 length: 14 amino acids. V dropped 4 bases and J dropped 4; count of bases not matched to a gene: 3. Looking up the rest from reference TRBV5-6 and TRBJ2-1 gives the full variable domain: DAGVTQSPTHLIKTRGQQVTLRCSPKSGHDTVSWYQQALGQGPQFIFQYYEEEERQRGNFPDRFSGHQFPNYSSELNVNALLLGDSALYLCASSGGQGYNEQFFGPGTRLTVL.

The V call is TRBV9, the J call TRBJ2-1; 7 nucleotides align to TRBD1. After removal of 2 bases from V and 9 bases from J, the junction contained 5 bases not matched to a gene. The CDR3 extends over 13 amino acids. The germline CDR1 and CDR2 sequences are SGDLS and YYNGEE. Written as DNA, the CDR3 is TGTGCCAGCAGCGTCGACAGGGTGAGTGAGCAGTTCTTC. Its translation: CASSVDRVSEQFF.

V usage is TRBV2 and J usage is TRBJ2-5, with D possibly TRBD2 on 6 matching bases. From germline, CDR1 is SNHLY and CDR2 FYNNEI. The CDR3 has 16 residues. The V gene lost 3 bases and the J gene lost 5 bases, with 19 bases spanning the gap. The CDR3 reads CASSDKTSPEGETQYF. DNA of the CDR3: TGTGCCAGCAGTGACAAGACTAGTCCGGAGGGTGAGACCCAGTACTTC.

V usage is TRBV7-2 and J usage is TRBJ2-5, with 8 bases that match TRBD2. Germline CDR1 and CDR2: SGHTA and FQGNSA. V was clipped by 3 bases and J by 4 bases; unmatched bases: 4. The length of the CDR3 is 14 residues. CDR3 residues: CASSFGGALETQYF. DNA of the CDR3: TGTGCCAGCAGCTTCGGGGGGGCCTTAGAGACCCAGTACTTC.

The rearrangement joins TRBV5-4 to TRBJ2-5, with D possibly TRBD1 on 5 matching bases. Germline CDR1 SGHNT, CDR2 YYREEE (reference sequence). This CDR3 is built from 13 residues. V was shortened by 6 bases and J by 3 bases, with 12 bases between the two germline ends. The CDR3 reads CASTPGNKETQYF. The CDR3 DNA follows: TGTGCCAGCACGCCAGGGAATAAAGAGACCCAGTACTTC.

The rearrangement links TRBV15 to TRBJ2-5; TRBD2 matches at 9 bases. The CDR3 spans 16 residues. After removal of 3 bases from V and 7 bases from J, the junction contained 12 bases not matched to a gene. The germline V gene encodes CDR1 LNHNV and CDR2 YYDKDF (reference sequence). CDR3 sequence (DNA): TGTGCCACCAGCAGGAAGGGCGGGAGGGCCGAGGTGACCCAGTACTTC. It codes for CATSRKGGRAEVTQYF.

J is TRBJ2-2 and V is TRBV3-1 (or the pseudogene TRBV3-2); TRBD2 matches 8 bases. The V gene's germline CDR1 is LGHDT and CDR2 YNNKEL (reference sequence). This CDR3 has 14 residues. V shed 4 bases and J 7 bases; nucleotides not matched to a gene: 5. DNA of the CDR3: TGTGCCAGCAGCCCCGGGGGGGCCAGCGGGGAGCTGTTTTTT. Amino acid sequence: CASSPGGASGELFF.

This chain links TRBV6-5 with TRBJ1-4; D is ambiguous. The germline CDR1 and CDR2 sequences are MNHEY and SVGAGI. The CDR3 runs to 13 residues. Trimming pared 8 bases from V and 5 bases from J, leaving 12 bases between. The CDR3 spells CASATTINEKLFF. The CDR3 DNA sequence: TGTGCCAGCGCGACTACGATCAATGAAAAACTGTTTTTT.